The clone carrying this T cell receptor beta chain was recorded a few times. Antigen: not known. The data are from a study of post-analysis software for immune sequencing data. Study-level results: TRBV5-6, TRBV5-1 and TRBV20-1 were among several TRBV segments more frequent in patients than controls. People with multiple sclerosis had a significantly lower normalized Chao1 diversity than controls did.

Unique molecular identifiers were present in the TCR beta cDNA libraries. TCRdb fed the PCR reads into MiXCR, producing one record per CDR3 protein. The sample shows more than 450,000 distinct CDR3 sequences, around 36% of them seen only once. CDR3 size: 16 residues. Trimming removed 4 bases from V and 1 base from J; junction bases left unmatched: 8. Germline lookup yields CDR1 SGHKS and CDR2 YYEKEE (reference sequence). The clonotype comes from a girl younger than 18 with multiple sclerosis. Sequenced sample: blood. The V call is TRBV5-5, the J call TRBJ2-1, with 7 bases lining up with TRBD1. The CDR3 loop is CASSRSQGWSYNEQFF. CDR3 DNA: TGTGCCAGCAGCCGTTCACAGGGGTGGTCCTACAATGAGCAGTTCTTC.